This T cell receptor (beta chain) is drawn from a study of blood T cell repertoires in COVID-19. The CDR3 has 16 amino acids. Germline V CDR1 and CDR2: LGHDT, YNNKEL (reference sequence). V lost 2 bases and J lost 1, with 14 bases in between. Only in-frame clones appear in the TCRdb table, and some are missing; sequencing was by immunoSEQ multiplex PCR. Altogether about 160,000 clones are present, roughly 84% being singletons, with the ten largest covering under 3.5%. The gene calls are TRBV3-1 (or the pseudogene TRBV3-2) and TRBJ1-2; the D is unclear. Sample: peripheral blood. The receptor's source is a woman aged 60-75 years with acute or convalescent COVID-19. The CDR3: CASSQHEDRSNYGYTF. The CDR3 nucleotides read TGTGCCAGCAGCCAACACGAAGATAGGAGTAACTATGGCTACACCTTC.